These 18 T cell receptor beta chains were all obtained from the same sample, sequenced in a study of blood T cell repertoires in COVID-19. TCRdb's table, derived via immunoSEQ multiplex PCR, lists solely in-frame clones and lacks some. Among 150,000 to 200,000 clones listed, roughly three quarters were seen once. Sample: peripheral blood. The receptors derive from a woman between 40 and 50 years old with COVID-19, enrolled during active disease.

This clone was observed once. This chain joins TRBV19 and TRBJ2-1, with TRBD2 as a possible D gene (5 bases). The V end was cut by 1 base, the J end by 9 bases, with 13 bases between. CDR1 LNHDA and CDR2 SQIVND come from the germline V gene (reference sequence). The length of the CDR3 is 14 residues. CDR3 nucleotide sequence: TGTGCCAGTAGTATAGTGGGGAGCGGCGGTGAGCAGTTCTTC. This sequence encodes CASSIVGSGGEQFF.

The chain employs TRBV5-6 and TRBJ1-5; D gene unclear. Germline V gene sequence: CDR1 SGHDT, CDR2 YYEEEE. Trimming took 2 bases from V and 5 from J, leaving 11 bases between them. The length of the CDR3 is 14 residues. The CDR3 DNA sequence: TGTGCCAGCAGCTTAGAGGGTGTCCATCAGCCCCAGCATTTT. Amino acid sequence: CASSLEGVHQPQHF.

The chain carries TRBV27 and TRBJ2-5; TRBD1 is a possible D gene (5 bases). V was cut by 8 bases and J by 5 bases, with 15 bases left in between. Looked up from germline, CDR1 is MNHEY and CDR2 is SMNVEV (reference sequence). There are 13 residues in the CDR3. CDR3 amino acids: CASGQGLGETQYF. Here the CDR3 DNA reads TGTGCCAGCGGTCAGGGCCTCGGTGAGACCCAGTACTTC.

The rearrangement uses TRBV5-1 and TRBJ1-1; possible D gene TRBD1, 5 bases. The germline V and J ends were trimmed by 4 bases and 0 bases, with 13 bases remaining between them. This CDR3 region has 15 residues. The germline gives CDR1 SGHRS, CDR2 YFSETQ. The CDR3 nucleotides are TGCGCCAGCAGCCAGGAGACAGCCATGAACACTGAAGCTTTCTTT. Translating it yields CASSQETAMNTEAFF.

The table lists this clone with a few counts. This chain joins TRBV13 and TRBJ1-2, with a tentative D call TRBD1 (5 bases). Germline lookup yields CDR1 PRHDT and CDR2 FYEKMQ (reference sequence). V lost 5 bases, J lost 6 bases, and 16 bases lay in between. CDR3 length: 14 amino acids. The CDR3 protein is CASSPGRVRDGYTF. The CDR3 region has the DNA TGTGCCAGCAGCCCCGGGAGGGTCAGGGATGGCTACACCTTC.

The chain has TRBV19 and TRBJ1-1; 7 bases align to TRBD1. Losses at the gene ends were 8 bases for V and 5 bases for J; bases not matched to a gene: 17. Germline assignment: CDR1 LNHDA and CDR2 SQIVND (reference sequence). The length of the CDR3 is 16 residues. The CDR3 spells CASGSTGLGFRTEAFF. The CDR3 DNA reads TGTGCCAGTGGGTCGACAGGGTTAGGGTTTAGGACTGAAGCTTTCTTT.

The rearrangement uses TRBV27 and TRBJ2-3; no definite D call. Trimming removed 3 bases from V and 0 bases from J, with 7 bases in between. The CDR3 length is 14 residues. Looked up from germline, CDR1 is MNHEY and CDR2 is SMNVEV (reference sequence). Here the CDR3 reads CASSFLPSTDTQYF. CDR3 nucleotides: TGTGCCAGCAGTTTCCTACCTAGCACAGATACGCAGTATTTT.

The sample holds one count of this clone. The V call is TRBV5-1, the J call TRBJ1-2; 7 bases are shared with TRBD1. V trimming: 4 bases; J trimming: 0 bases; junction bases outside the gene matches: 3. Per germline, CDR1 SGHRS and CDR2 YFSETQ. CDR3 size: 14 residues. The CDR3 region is CASSPGTANYGYTF. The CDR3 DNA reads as TGCGCCAGCAGCCCCGGGACAGCTAACTATGGCTACACCTTC.

CDR3 in DNA: TGTGCCTGGAGGGCGGGGTTTGGGGCTAATGAAAAACTGTTTTTT. Protein sequence: CAWRAGFGANEKLFF. The J gene is TRBJ1-4, the V gene TRBV30; D not certain. The ends were cut back, 3 bases at V and 3 bases at J, with 14 bases in the middle. The CDR3 runs to 15 residues. Germline V CDR1 and CDR2: GTSNPN, SVGIG (reference sequence). The full variable domain, rest sourced from reference TRBV30 and TRBJ1-4, is SQTIHQWPATLVQPVGSPLSLECTVEGTSNPNLYWYRQAAGRGLQLLFYSVGIGQISSEVPQNLSASRPQDRQFILSSKKLLLSDSGFYLCAWRAGFGANEKLFFGSGTQLSVL.

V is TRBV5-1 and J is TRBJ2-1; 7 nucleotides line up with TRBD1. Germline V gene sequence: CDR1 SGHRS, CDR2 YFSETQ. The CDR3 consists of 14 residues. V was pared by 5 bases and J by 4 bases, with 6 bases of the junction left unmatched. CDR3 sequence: CASRGEGAYNEQFF. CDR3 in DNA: TGCGCCAGCAGAGGAGAGGGGGCGTACAATGAGCAGTTCTTC.

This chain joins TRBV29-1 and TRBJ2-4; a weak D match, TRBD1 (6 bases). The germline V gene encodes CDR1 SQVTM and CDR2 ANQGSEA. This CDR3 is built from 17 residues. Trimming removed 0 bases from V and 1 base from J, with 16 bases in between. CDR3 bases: TGCAGCGTTGAAGATCCCCGGGCAGGGGACGCCAAAAACATTCAGTACTTC. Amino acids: CSVEDPRAGDAKNIQYF.

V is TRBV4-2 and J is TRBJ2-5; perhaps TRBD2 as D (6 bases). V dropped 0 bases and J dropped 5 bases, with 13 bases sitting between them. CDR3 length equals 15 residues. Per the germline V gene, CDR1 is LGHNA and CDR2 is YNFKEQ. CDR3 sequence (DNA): TGTGCCAGCAGCCAAGAATGGAGGGTTTTTGAGACCCAGTACTTC. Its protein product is CASSQEWRVFETQYF.

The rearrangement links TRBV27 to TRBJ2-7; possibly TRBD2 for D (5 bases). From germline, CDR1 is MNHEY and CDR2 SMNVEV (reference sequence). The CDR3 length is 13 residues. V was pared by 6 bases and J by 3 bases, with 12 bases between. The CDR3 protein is CASRPAGGYEQYF. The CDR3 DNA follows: TGTGCCAGCAGGCCTGCGGGCGGCTACGAGCAGTACTTC.

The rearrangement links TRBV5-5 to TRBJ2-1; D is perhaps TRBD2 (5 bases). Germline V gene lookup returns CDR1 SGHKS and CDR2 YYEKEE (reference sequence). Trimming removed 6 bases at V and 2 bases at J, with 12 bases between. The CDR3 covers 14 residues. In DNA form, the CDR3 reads TGTGCCAGCACGTGGGAGACGACCTACAATGAGCAGTTCTTC. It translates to CASTWETTYNEQFF. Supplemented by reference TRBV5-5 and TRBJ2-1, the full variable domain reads DAGVTQSPTHLIKTRGQQVTLRCSPISGHKSVSWYQQVLGQGPQFIFQYYEKEERGRGNFPDRFSARQFPNYSSELNVNALLLGDSALYLCASTWETTYNEQFFGPGTRLTVL.

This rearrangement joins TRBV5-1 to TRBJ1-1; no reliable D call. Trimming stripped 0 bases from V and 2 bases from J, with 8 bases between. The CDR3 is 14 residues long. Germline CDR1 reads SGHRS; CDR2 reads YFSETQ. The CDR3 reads CASSLEITNTEAFF. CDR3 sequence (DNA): TGCGCCAGCAGCTTGGAGATAACAAACACTGAAGCTTTCTTT.

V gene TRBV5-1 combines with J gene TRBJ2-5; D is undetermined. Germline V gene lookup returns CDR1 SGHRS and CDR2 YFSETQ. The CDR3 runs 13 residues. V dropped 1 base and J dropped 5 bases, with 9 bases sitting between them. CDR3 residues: CASSLTLYETQYF. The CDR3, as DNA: TGCGCCAGCAGCTTGACTCTTTATGAGACCCAGTACTTC.

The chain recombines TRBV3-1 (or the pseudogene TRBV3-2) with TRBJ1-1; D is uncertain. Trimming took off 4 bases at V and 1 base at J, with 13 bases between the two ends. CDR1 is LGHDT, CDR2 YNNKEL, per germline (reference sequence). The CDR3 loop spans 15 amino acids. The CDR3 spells CASSPGGVRNTEAFF. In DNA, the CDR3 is TGTGCCAGCAGCCCAGGCGGGGTCAGGAACACTGAAGCTTTCTTT.

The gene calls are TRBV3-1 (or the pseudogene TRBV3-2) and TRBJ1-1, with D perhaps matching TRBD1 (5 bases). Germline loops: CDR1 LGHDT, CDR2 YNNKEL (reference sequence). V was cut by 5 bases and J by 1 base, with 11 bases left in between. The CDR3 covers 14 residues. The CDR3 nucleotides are TGTGCCAGCAGCAGTACGGACAAGAACACTGAAGCTTTCTTT. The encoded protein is CASSSTDKNTEAFF.